This TCR beta chain was sequenced during a study of early T cells in non-severe SARS-CoV-2 infection. Study as a whole: The chains were unpaired, and the sequenced material was bulk RNA from unsorted whole blood.

CDR1 is SGHTA and CDR2 is FQGNSA in the germline V gene. CDR3 length equals 14 residues. Losses at the gene ends were 4 bases for V and 7 bases for J; bases not matched to a gene: 9. This clonotype was picked up a small number of times. Its antigen is not identified. Points from the study as a whole: VDJdb matching, biased toward anti-spike CD8 responses, missed private and CD4 specificities.

Unique molecular identifier tags were affixed to discrete cDNA molecules. One entry per CDR3 protein, called by TCRdb with MiXCR from the 5' RACE reads. The table includes more than 75,000 distinct CDR3 sequences, about 13% detected once. This chain connects TRBV7-2 to TRBJ2-7; TRBD1 matches at 8 bases. Material: whole blood. The TCR was taken from an adult who was a healthcare worker with PCR-confirmed SARS-CoV-2 infection or an uninfected control (not recorded which). The DNA of the CDR3 is TGTGCCAGCAGCTCCGGGACAGGAACGGGGGAGCAGTACTTC. It is translated as CASSSGTGTGEQYF.